This TCR beta chain originates from a study of cytomegalovirus exposure and HLA in healthy donors. Findings and limits, study-wide: In an earlier analysis, about 87% or about 30%: the productive usage of most TCR beta V segments.

About this clone itself: Its specificity is not known.

V dropped 8 bases and J dropped 0; count of bases not matched to a gene: 6. The CDR3 has 14 amino acids. In germline, CDR1 is KGHSH, CDR2 LQKENI. In the PCR, 60 Vbeta and 13 Jbeta primers were used. The assay was immunoSEQ multiplex PCR, and TCRdb's table has in-frame clones only and misses some. The sample yields around 130,000 clones, roughly 80% seen once. The specimen sequenced was PBMCs. V and J are TRBV18 and TRBJ2-5; 7 nucleotides match TRBD2. This TCR derives from a female donor in good health and CMV-seronegative. Here the CDR3 DNA reads TGTGCCAGCGGACTAGGCAGGGACCAAGAGACCCAGTACTTC. Its translation is CASGLGRDQETQYF.